The present TCR beta chain was sequenced within a study of metastatic and nonmetastatic thyroid tumors. Germline trimming cut 4 bases from V and 0 bases from J; bases unmatched to any gene: 1. The CDR3 length is 14 residues. Per germline, CDR1 GTSNPN and CDR2 SVGIG (reference sequence). Through MiXCR, TCRdb re-clonotyped the PCR reads. The data contain some 93,000 clones, about an eighth of them singletons. Until they underwent thyroid surgery, no patient had received any treatment. This clone was picked up many times. The TCR comes from a female donor with papillary thyroid cancer or a benign thyroid nodule (not recorded which). Some clones in this sample may be carry-over from other donors' samples. The gene calls are TRBV30 and TRBJ2-3; 10 positions match TRBD2. Material: blood. The DNA of the CDR3 is TGTGCCTGGAAACTAGCGGGGAGCACAGATACGCAGTATTTT. It encodes CAWKLAGSTDTQYF. Filled out from reference TRBV30 and TRBJ2-3, the complete variable domain reads SQTIHQWPATLVQPVGSPLSLECTVEGTSNPNLYWYRQAAGRGLQLLFYSVGIGQISSEVPQNLSASRPQDRQFILSSKKLLLSDSGFYLCAWKLAGSTDTQYFGPGTRLTVL.